These 3 T cell receptor beta chains were all obtained from the same sample, sequenced in a study of cytomegalovirus exposure and HLA in healthy donors. Assay: immunoSEQ multiplex PCR; the TCRdb copy retains only in-frame clones and omits some. The repertoire consists of approximately 200,000 clones, with 85% to 95% occurring once and the leading ten covering 1.1%. Sequences were obtained from PBMCs. These receptors were obtained from a woman aged 18-29 years in good health and CMV-seronegative.

The chain couples TRBV5-1 to TRBJ1-5, with 7 bases aligning to TRBD1. The J segment lost 5 bases and the V segment lost 0 bases, leaving 17 bases of the junction unmatched. The CDR3 is made up of 19 amino acids. The germline V gene has CDR1 SGHRS and CDR2 YFSETQ. Written as DNA, the CDR3 is TGCGCCAGCAGCTTGGCTCCCTCGGGAATCGGGACAGCGCATCAGCCCCAGCATTTT. Its protein product is CASSLAPSGIGTAHQPQHF.

The CDR3 DNA is TGTGCCAGCAGGCTTTGGGACAGCACTATCACGCAAGAGACCCAGTACTTC. This codes for CASRLWDSTITQETQYF. V usage is TRBV7-9 and J usage is TRBJ2-5; 7 nucleotides line up with TRBD1. There are 17 residues in the CDR3. Germline CDR1 and CDR2: SEHNR and FQNEAQ (reference sequence). V lost 6 bases to trimming and J lost 2 bases; unmatched junction nucleotides: 15.

The V call is TRBV14, the J call TRBJ2-7; D remains unclear. This CDR3 has 11 residues. CDR1 and CDR2 (germline): SGHDN, FVKESK. Between the trimmed V and J ends, which lost 3 bases and 7 bases, there was a span of 7 bases. The CDR3 protein is CASSHAGEQYF. CDR3 sequence (DNA): TGTGCCAGCAGCCACGCCGGTGAGCAGTACTTC.